Below, one T cell receptor (beta chain) is given with its context. Sequenced by immunoSEQ multiplex PCR; TCRdb stores in-frame clones only, minus some. The repertoire has 300,000 to 500,000 clones, roughly 88% of them found once; the top ten carry around 0.95%. All enrollees were about 18 to 89 years old and from about two dozen US areas. The CDR3 is 15 residues long. The germline V gene has CDR1 LNHDA and CDR2 SQIVND (reference sequence). J lost 4 bases, V lost 3 bases, and 4 bases had no gene match. The sample is drawn from a study of blood T cell repertoires in COVID-19. The overall study: The origin of the acute and convalescent COVID-19 samples was the United States, Italy and Spain. Nucleic acid was either cDNA or gDNA, and it came from T cells, B-cell-depleted T cells, or PBMCs.

The TCR originated in a woman in her twenties or thirties with acute COVID-19. The sequencing input was PBMCs or T cells enriched from blood (not recorded which). V usage is TRBV19 and J usage is TRBJ2-1; 9 bases line up with TRBD2. In DNA form, the CDR3 reads TGTGCCAGTAGTATCCTAGCGGGGTTATACAATGAGCAGTTCTTC. Translating it yields CASSILAGLYNEQFF.